The 28 T cell receptor beta chains presented below share a single source sample, sequenced in a study of CD8 T cells in ankylosing spondylitis. These receptors are not linked to any known antigen. One entry per CDR3 protein results from TCRdb running MiXCR on the 5' RACE reads. The table has 750,000 to 850,000 distinct CDR3 sequences, 10% to 15% seen once; the top ten hold just over 0.5%. General study points: Typical of ankylosing spondylitis blood, it appeared, was a TCR beta motif of eight highly homologous variants.

The sample taken for sequencing was blood, either unsorted or a sorted T cell fraction (not recorded which). Receptor source: a male donor with ankylosing spondylitis.

The V and J genes are TRBV12-3 or TRBV12-4 and TRBJ1-1; D unresolved. The CDR3 runs 14 residues. V was pared by 0 bases and J by 7 bases, with 12 bases between. In nucleotides, the CDR3 is TGTGCCAGCAGTTTAGCGGACTCGGGATTTGAAGCTTTCTTT. Protein product: CASSLADSGFEAFF.

This clonotype has a handful of counts. V usage is TRBV3-1 and J usage is TRBJ2-7, with TRBD2 as a possible D gene (5 bases). Trimming left V 2 bases short and J 3 bases short, with 8 bases between. There are 13 residues in the CDR3. Germline CDR1 and CDR2: LGHDT and YNNKEL (reference sequence). CDR3 sequence reads: CASSQREIYEQYF. Written as DNA, the CDR3 is TGTGCCAGCAGCCAAAGGGAGATCTACGAGCAGTACTTC.

The table lists this clonotype with many counts. This rearrangement joins TRBV2 to TRBJ1-1; D call uncertain. The V gene lost 3 bases and the J gene lost 4 bases, with 12 bases spanning the gap. The CDR3 has 14 residues. Per germline, CDR1 SNHLY and CDR2 FYNNEI. CDR3 bases: TGTGCCAGCAGTGATCTGGTCGGGAGCACTGAAGCTTTCTTT. Translating gives CASSDLVGSTEAFF.

This clonotype was observed a few times. The chain recombines TRBV6-5 with TRBJ2-4; D ambiguous. The CDR3 totals 13 residues. V shed 0 bases and J shed 7 bases, with 7 bases lying between them. Germline-derived CDR1 and CDR2 are MNHEY and SVGAGI. The DNA for the CDR3 is TGTGCCAGCAGTTACTCGTTAGGGAACATTCAGTACTTC. It yields the protein CASSYSLGNIQYF.

The chain is built from TRBV20-1 and TRBJ2-2; 8 nucleotides agree with TRBD1. This CDR3 region has 13 residues. With 5 bases clipped from V and 8 bases from J, the junction kept 7 bases outside the gene matches. The germline CDR1 and CDR2 sequences are DFQATT and SNEGSKA (reference sequence). In nucleotides, the CDR3 is TGCAGTGCTGCCCAGGGGGCGTCTGGGGAGCTGTTTTTT. This encodes CSAAQGASGELFF.

The J gene is TRBJ2-5, the V gene TRBV28, with TRBD2 as a possible D gene (6 bases). Trimming stripped 8 bases from V and 1 base from J, with 17 bases between. The CDR3 spans 15 residues. Per germline, CDR1 MDHEN and CDR2 SYDVKM. DNA for the CDR3: TGTGCCAGCCGACTTGGAGGGCAGCTCCAAGAGACCCAGTACTTC. It is translated as CASRLGGQLQETQYF.

This clonotype was recorded many times. The rearrangement links TRBV7-8 to TRBJ2-1, with a weak D call TRBD2 (6 bases). CDR3 size: 15 residues. Germline lookup yields CDR1 SGHVS and CDR2 FQNEAQ. With 6 bases removed from V and 6 bases from J, the gap between germline ends came to 18 bases. CDR3 sequence: CASRYTRTGVNEQFF. In DNA, the CDR3 is TGTGCCAGCAGATATACTCGGACGGGGGTCAATGAGCAGTTCTTC.

There are many counts of this clonotype. The V call is TRBV10-3, the J call TRBJ1-4; D might be TRBD1 (6 bases). This CDR3 is 13 amino acids long. Per the germline V gene, CDR1 is ENHRY and CDR2 is SYGVKD. The V end lost 10 bases, the J end lost 7 bases, and 16 bases lay between the germline ends. CDR3 region: CATRDKGSEKLFF. The CDR3 DNA is TGTGCCACCCGGGACAAAGGGAGTGAAAAACTGTTTTTT.

V usage is TRBV9 and J usage is TRBJ2-7; TRBD2 matches 7 bases. The CDR3 consists of 16 residues. V dropped 2 bases and J dropped 5; count of bases not matched to a gene: 13. In germline, CDR1 is SGDLS, CDR2 YYNGEE. This CDR3 is CASSVTTGRPFDEQYF. DNA of the CDR3: TGTGCCAGCAGCGTTACCACCGGGAGGCCCTTCGACGAGCAGTACTTC.

V gene TRBV12-3 or TRBV12-4 combines with J gene TRBJ1-2; D is uncertain. Between the trimmed V and J ends, which lost 6 bases and 3 bases, there was a span of 20 bases. The CDR3 is 16 residues long. CDR3 bases: TGTGCCAGCAGACGTCGGGAGGGATACTCTGACTATGGCTACACCTTC. It translates to CASRRREGYSDYGYTF.

The genes are TRBV7-2 and TRBJ2-3, with D perhaps TRBD2 (5 bases). CDR3 length equals 16 residues. CDR1 and CDR2 from the germline V gene are SGHTA and FQGNSA. The ends were cut back, 5 bases at V and 3 bases at J, with 18 bases in the middle. The CDR3 here is CASSQGRFPPTDTQYF. The CDR3 DNA reads TGTGCCAGCAGCCAAGGGAGATTCCCCCCTACAGATACGCAGTATTTT.

The J gene is TRBJ2-3, the V gene TRBV6-5, with a possible D match to TRBD1 (6 bases). This CDR3 is built from 17 residues. The V end was cut by 0 bases, the J end by 0 bases, with 13 bases between. Germline CDR1 reads MNHEY; CDR2 reads SVGAGI. The DNA for the CDR3 is TGTGCCAGCAGTTACTCGAATTGGGGGCCTAGCACAGATACGCAGTATTTT. Translated: CASSYSNWGPSTDTQYF.

This clonotype appeared many times. CDR3 nucleotide sequence: TGTGCCATCGCGCGGGCCAGGGGCAATCAGCCCCAGCATTTT. It encodes CAIARARGNQPQHF. The genes are TRBV10-3 and TRBJ1-5, with D maybe TRBD1 (5 bases). Trimming took off 8 bases at V and 2 bases at J, with 13 bases between the two ends. Germline lookup yields CDR1 ENHRY and CDR2 SYGVKD. The CDR3 totals 14 residues.

This clonotype came up many times. This rearrangement joins TRBV29-1 to TRBJ2-1; no clear D. This CDR3 has 8 residues. Germline CDR1 is SQVTM and CDR2 is ANQGSEA. V lost 3 bases to trimming and J lost 12 bases, with 3 bases between them. The CDR3 DNA reads TGCAGCGTTGAGTGGCAGTTCTTC. Amino acids: CSVEWQFF.

This clonotype was counted many times. The chain uses TRBV7-2 and TRBJ2-7, with 9 bases fitting TRBD1. Trimming at V came to 6 bases and at J to 3 bases, leaving 9 bases not matched to a gene. The CDR3 consists of 15 residues. Germline loops: CDR1 SGHTA, CDR2 FQGNSA. The DNA for the CDR3 is TGTGCCAGCAGATGGGGACAGGGCATCATCTACGAGCAGTACTTC. Its translation is CASRWGQGIIYEQYF.

In its sample, this clonotype was seen a few times. Here the CDR3 reads CAISSDRIVGYTF. The CDR3 nucleotides are TGTGCCATCAGTTCCGACAGGATCGTAGGCTACACCTTC. J is TRBJ1-2 and V is TRBV10-3, with a tentative D call TRBD1 (6 bases). Germline lookup yields CDR1 ENHRY and CDR2 SYGVKD. Trimming took off 5 bases at V and 8 bases at J, with 15 bases between the two ends. This CDR3 spans 13 amino acids.

This clonotype has just a few counts. The rearrangement uses TRBV20-1 and TRBJ2-5; D call uncertain. CDR3 length: 13 residues. Per germline, CDR1 DFQATT and CDR2 SNEGSKA (reference sequence). Trimming cost V 3 bases and J 5 bases, with 13 bases left between them. The CDR3 DNA reads as TGCAGTGCTAGCATGGCTAGTTGGGAGACCCAGTACTTC. Its protein product is CSASMASWETQYF.

The chain carries TRBV7-2 and TRBJ2-5; D is unclear. Germline-derived CDR1 and CDR2 are SGHTA and FQGNSA. The V and J ends lost 1 base and 1 base respectively, with 10 bases between them. This CDR3 has 15 amino acids. The CDR3 loop reads CASSLEPMGQETQYF. The CDR3 nucleotides are TGTGCCAGCAGCTTAGAGCCTATGGGCCAAGAGACCCAGTACTTC.

This clonotype was counted only a few times. The rearrangement links TRBV20-1 to TRBJ2-7; 9 bases are shared with TRBD2. The CDR3 sequence is 16 residues long. Germline CDR1 and CDR2: DFQATT and SNEGSKA (reference sequence). V lost 1 base to trimming and J lost 4 bases; unmatched junction nucleotides: 11. The CDR3 here is CSARGGLAGDFYEQYF. The CDR3 coding sequence is TGCAGTGCTAGAGGGGGCTTAGCGGGAGATTTTTACGAGCAGTACTTC.

This chain connects TRBV10-3 to TRBJ2-2; D ambiguous. Trimming stripped 6 bases from V and 8 bases from J, with 10 bases between. This CDR3 has 12 residues. Germline V gene data show CDR1 as ENHRY and CDR2 as SYGVKD. The CDR3 DNA sequence: TGTGCCATCAGCGGTCCAGCGGGGGAGCTGTTTTTT. Translation gives CAISGPAGELFF.

This chain connects TRBV5-1 to TRBJ2-7, with TRBD1 identical over 7 bases. The germline CDR1 and CDR2 sequences are SGHRS and YFSETQ. The CDR3 covers 14 residues. V lost 5 bases, J lost 4 bases, and 9 bases stayed unmatched. The CDR3: CASSSTGQQYEQYF. CDR3 DNA sequence: TGCGCCAGCAGTTCGACAGGGCAGCAGTACGAGCAGTACTTC. The full variable domain, rest sourced from reference TRBV5-1 and TRBJ2-7, is KAGVTQTPRYLIKTRGQQVTLSCSPISGHRSVSWYQQTPGQGLQFLFEYFSETQRNKGNFPGRFSGRQFSNSRSEMNVSTLELGDSALYLCASSSTGQQYEQYFGPGTRLTVT.

This clonotype was seen ten or more times. This chain uses TRBV7-2 with TRBJ2-1; 9 positions agree with TRBD1. J gave up 2 bases and V 3 bases, and 2 bases lay outside the gene matches. The CDR3 runs 15 residues. Per germline, CDR1 SGHTA and CDR2 FQGNSA. The CDR3 spells CASSFRQGAYNEQFF. The CDR3 region has the DNA TGTGCCAGCAGCTTCCGACAGGGGGCCTACAATGAGCAGTTCTTC.

The genes are TRBV7-9 and TRBJ2-3; D is perhaps TRBD1 or TRBD2 (5 bases each). Trimming shortened V by 6 bases and J by 1 base, and 14 bases separated the two germline ends. CDR1 is SEHNR and CDR2 is FQNEAQ in the germline V gene (reference sequence). The CDR3 contains 15 residues. The CDR3 here is CASRRGSVGTDTQYF. DNA for the CDR3: TGTGCCAGCAGGAGGGGATCGGTTGGCACAGATACGCAGTATTTT.

The chain recombines TRBV5-1 with TRBJ1-2; tentative D call: TRBD1 (5 bases). Looked up from germline, CDR1 is SGHRS and CDR2 is YFSETQ. Trimming left V 6 bases short and J 2 bases short, with 11 bases between. The CDR3 extends over 13 amino acids. In DNA form, the CDR3 reads TGCGCCAGCACCCCACAGGAGAACTATGGCTACACCTTC. It yields the protein CASTPQENYGYTF.

This clonotype appeared a single time. The chain uses TRBV28 and TRBJ1-2; D perhaps matches TRBD1 (6 bases). V gave up 5 bases and J gave up 4 bases, with 14 bases separating them. The V gene's germline CDR1 is MDHEN and CDR2 SYDVKM. CDR3 size: 14 residues. The CDR3 loop is CASSLRQVSYGYTF. The DNA for the CDR3 is TGTGCCAGCAGTCTCCGACAGGTATCCTATGGCTACACCTTC.

Only a few counts were recorded for this clonotype. This chain uses TRBV9 with TRBJ2-1; D not resolved. This CDR3 is 15 amino acids long. In germline, CDR1 is SGDLS, CDR2 YYNGEE. V was clipped by 2 bases and J by 1 base, with 10 bases between them. The CDR3 nucleotides read TGTGCCAGCAGCGTGCGGAGCTTATCCTACAATGAGCAGTTCTTC. Its translation: CASSVRSLSYNEQFF.

This clonotype was seen many times. J is TRBJ2-1 and V is TRBV18, with no clear D. Looked up from germline, CDR1 is KGHSH and CDR2 is LQKENI. CDR3 length equals 16 residues. V lost 4 bases and J lost 0, with 13 bases in between. CDR3 protein: CASSHPKGNSYNEQFF. The CDR3 bases are TGTGCCAGCTCACACCCCAAGGGTAACTCCTACAATGAGCAGTTCTTC.

To note about this clonotype: The junction does not match germline at one end; this may be a read error. Here the CDR3 DNA reads TGCAGTGCTAGAGCGGGGTTGGGTTCCTACAATGAGCAATTCTTC. Translated, it gives CSARAGLGSYNEQFF. The rearrangement joins TRBV20-1 to TRBJ2-1; a weak D match, TRBD2 (5 bases). The CDR3 is 15 residues long. Germline CDR1 DFQATT, CDR2 SNEGSKA (reference sequence).